The sequence of this T cell receptor (beta chain) was determined in a study of response to subunit inactivated influenza vaccine. TCRdb analysed the RT-PCR reads with MiXCR anew, one entry per CDR3 protein. This sample has approximately 520,000 distinct CDR3 sequences, with about 17% found just once. Unmatched junction bases numbered 5, after V lost 5 bases and J lost 6 bases. Germline loops: CDR1 GTSNPN, CDR2 SVGIG (reference sequence). The CDR3 spans 12 residues. The rearrangement joins TRBV30 to TRBJ1-2, with 8 bases aligning to TRBD1. This clonotype originated in a man between 50 and 75 years old who received an inactivated influenza vaccine. The sample here was CD4+ T cells sorted from PBMCs, taken around 25 months after vaccination. The CDR3 sequence is CAWAGTGDGYTF. The CDR3 nucleotides read TGTGCCTGGGCCGGGACAGGAGATGGCTACACCTTC.